A selection of T cell receptor beta chains follows, all from one sample in a study of shared clonotypes between healthy human individuals. Method: immunoSEQ multiplex PCR; TCRdb's copy keeps in-frame clones and lacks some. The sample has 2.5 million or so clones; approximately 90% are singletons. The sequenced sample was naive CD4+ T cells sorted from blood. The receptor set was obtained from a man aged 18 to 30 in good health. CDR3s include the opening cysteine and the closing phenylalanine or tryptophan. Each record gives: D gene, V gene, CDR3 length, J gene, clone size, CDR3 DNA, CDR3 protein. D genes are given only for firm matches. The size of a clone is reported for some rows only, either as once, few or many, or as a class for expanded clones.

NA	TRBV28	16	TRBJ2-2	NA	TGTGCCAGCAGTCCGGTCGGCCTAGGTAACACCGGGGAGCTGTTTTTT	CASSPVGLGNTGELFF
NA	TRBV18	16	TRBJ1-6	few	TGTGCCAGCTCATCCTCCGGGACGGGAGTAGGGTCACCCCTCCACTTT	CASSSSGTGVGSPLHF
NA	TRBV9	15	TRBJ1-5	NA	TGTGCCAGCAGCCTGGGACCGCTTAGCAATCAGCCCCAGCATTTT	CASSLGPLSNQPQHF
NA	TRBV19	16	TRBJ1-3	NA	TGTGCCAGTAGTATCTGGGCCCCGTACTCTGGAAACACCATATATTTT	CASSIWAPYSGNTIYF
TRBD1	TRBV6-5	15	TRBJ1-2	NA	TGTGCCAGCGCTTTTACAGGGGGCGAATCCGGCGGCTACACCTTC	CASAFTGGESGGYTF
NA	TRBV7-2	14	TRBJ2-7	NA	TGTGCCAGCAGCCCTTACCGAGGACAGTACGAGCAGTACTTC	CASSPYRGQYEQYF
NA	TRBV14	15	TRBJ1-4	NA	TGTGCCAGCAGCCAAAAGCCAGGGAAGGCTGAAAAACTGTTTTTT	CASSQKPGKAEKLFF
NA	TRBV7-9	16	TRBJ1-4	NA	TGTGCCAGCTTTGGGACGGGGCCAGTGGGTTTTGAAAAACTGTTTTTT	CASFGTGPVGFEKLFF
TRBD1	TRBV6-5	13	TRBJ2-7	NA	TGTGCCAGCAGGTATGGACAGGGGTACGAGCAGTACTTC	CASRYGQGYEQYF
NA	TRBV11-3	13	TRBJ1-1	NA	TGTGCCAGCAGCTCCGGATCGAACACTGAAGCTTTCTTT	CASSSGSNTEAFF
NA	TRBV7-9	13	TRBJ2-7	few	TGTGCCAGCAGCCGGACTGGTACCTACGAGCAGTACTTC	CASSRTGTYEQYF
TRBD2	TRBV11-2	14	TRBJ2-1	NA	TGTGCCAGCAGCCAAAGCGGGGGCATGGATGAGCAGTTCTTC	CASSQSGGMDEQFF
NA	TRBV2	13	TRBJ2-7	NA	TGTGCCAGCAGCCCCCAGGGTCGGAACGAGCAGTACTTC	CASSPQGRNEQYF
NA	TRBV7-8	12	TRBJ1-1	NA	TGTGCCAGCAGCTTAGTGCAGGGACAAGCTTTCTTT	CASSLVQGQAFF
NA	TRBV28	14	TRBJ1-1	NA	TGTGCCAGCAGTTTATACAGTCCGAACACTGAAGCTTTCTTT	CASSLYSPNTEAFF
TRBD2	TRBV6-1	15	TRBJ2-3	NA	TGTGCCAGCGCCCTTGGACTAGCGGGCGCAGATACGCAGTATTTT	CASALGLAGADTQYF
NA	TRBV6-1	13	TRBJ2-2	NA	TGTGCCAGCAGTACCGACAGGACCGGGGAGCTGTTTTTT	CASSTDRTGELFF
TRBD2	TRBV6-6	16	TRBJ2-7	NA	TGTGCCAGCACCCAATGGGGTAGCGGGGCGACGTACGAGCAGTACTTC	CASTQWGSGATYEQYF
TRBD2	TRBV6-1	13	TRBJ2-1	NA	TGTGCCAGCAGTGAAGCTGGCGGACTAGGGCAGTTCTTC	CASSEAGGLGQFF